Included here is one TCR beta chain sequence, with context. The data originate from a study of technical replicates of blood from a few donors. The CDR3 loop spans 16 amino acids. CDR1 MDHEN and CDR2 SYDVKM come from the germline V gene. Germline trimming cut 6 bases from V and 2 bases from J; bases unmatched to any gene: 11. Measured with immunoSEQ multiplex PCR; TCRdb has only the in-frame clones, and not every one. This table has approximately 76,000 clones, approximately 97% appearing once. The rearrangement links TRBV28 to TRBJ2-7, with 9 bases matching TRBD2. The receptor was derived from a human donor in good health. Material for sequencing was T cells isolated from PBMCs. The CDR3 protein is CASRASKREAAYEQYF. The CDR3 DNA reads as TGTGCCAGCAGGGCTTCCAAGCGGGAGGCGGCCTACGAGCAGTACTTC.